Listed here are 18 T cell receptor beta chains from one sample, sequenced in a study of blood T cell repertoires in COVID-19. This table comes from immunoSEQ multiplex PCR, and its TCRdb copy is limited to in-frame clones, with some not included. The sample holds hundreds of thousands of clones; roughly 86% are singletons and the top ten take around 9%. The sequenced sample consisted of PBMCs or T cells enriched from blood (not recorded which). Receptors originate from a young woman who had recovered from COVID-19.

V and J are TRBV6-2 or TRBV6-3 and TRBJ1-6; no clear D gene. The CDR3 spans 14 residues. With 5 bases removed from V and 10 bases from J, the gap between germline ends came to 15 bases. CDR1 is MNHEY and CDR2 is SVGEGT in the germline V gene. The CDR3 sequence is CASSQDHWRSPLHF. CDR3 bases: TGTGCCAGCAGTCAAGACCATTGGAGATCACCCCTCCACTTT.

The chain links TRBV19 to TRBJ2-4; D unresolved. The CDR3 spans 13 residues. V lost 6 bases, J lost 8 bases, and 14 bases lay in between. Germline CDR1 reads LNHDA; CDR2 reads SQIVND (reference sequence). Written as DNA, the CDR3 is TGTGCCAGTAGGGTCGAGGTCACGGACATTCAGTACTTC. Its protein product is CASRVEVTDIQYF.

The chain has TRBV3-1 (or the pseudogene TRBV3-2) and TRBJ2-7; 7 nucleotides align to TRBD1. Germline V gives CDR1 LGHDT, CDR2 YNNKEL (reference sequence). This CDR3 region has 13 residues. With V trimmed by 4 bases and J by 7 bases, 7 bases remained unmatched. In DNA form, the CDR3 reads TGTGCCAGCAGCCGCAACAGGGGTTGGGAGCAGTACTTC. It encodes CASSRNRGWEQYF.

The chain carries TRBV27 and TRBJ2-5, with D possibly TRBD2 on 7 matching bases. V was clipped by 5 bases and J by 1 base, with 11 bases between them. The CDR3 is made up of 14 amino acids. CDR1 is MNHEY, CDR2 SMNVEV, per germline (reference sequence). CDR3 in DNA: TGTGCCAGCAGTCCTGGGGGGGCCCAAGAGACCCAGTACTTC. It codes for CASSPGGAQETQYF.

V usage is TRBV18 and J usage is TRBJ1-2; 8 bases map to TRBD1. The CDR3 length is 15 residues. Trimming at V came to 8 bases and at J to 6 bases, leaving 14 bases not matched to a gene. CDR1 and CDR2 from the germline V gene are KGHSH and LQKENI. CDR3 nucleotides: TGTGCCAGCGTGCCGGGACAGGCGACCTACGATGGCTACACCTTC. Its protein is CASVPGQATYDGYTF.

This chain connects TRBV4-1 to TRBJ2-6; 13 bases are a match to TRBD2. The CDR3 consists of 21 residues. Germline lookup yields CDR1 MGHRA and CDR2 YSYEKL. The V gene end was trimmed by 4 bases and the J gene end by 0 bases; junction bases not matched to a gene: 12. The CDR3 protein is CASSRVPGLAGQNSGANVLTF. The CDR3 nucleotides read TGCGCCAGCAGCCGAGTACCGGGACTAGCGGGACAAAACTCTGGGGCCAACGTCCTGACTTTC.

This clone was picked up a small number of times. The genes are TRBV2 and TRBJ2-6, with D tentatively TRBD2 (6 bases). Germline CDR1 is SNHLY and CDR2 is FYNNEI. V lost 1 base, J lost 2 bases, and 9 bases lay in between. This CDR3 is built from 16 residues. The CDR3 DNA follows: TGTGCCAGCAGTGAAGGTCGCGGGACTGGGGCCAACGTCCTGACTTTC. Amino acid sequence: CASSEGRGTGANVLTF.

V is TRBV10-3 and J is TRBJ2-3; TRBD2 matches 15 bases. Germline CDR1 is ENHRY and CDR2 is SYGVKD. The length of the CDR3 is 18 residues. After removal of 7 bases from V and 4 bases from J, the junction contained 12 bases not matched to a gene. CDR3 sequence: CAINRGLAGGRGADTQYF. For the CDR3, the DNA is TGTGCCATCAATAGGGGACTAGCGGGAGGAAGAGGCGCAGATACGCAGTATTTT.

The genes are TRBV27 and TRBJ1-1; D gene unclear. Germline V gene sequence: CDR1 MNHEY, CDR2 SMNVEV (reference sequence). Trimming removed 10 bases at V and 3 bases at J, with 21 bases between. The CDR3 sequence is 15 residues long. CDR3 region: CATHPGEGADTEAFF. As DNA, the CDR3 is TGTGCCACGCACCCAGGTGAAGGAGCGGACACTGAAGCTTTCTTT.

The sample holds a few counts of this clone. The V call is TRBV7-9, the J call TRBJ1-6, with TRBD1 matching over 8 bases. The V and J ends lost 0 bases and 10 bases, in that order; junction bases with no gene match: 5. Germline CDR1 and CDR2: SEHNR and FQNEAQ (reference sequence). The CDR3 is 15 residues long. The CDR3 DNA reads TGTGCCAGCAGCTTAGCGGCAGGGGGCGGCTCACCCCTCCACTTT. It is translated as CASSLAAGGGSPLHF.

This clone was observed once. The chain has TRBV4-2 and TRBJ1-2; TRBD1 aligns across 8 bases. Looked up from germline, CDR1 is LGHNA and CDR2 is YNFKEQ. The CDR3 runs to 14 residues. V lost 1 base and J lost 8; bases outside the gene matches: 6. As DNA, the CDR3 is TGTGCCAGCAGCCAAGTAGGAGACAGGGGAGGCTACACCTTC. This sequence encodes CASSQVGDRGGYTF.

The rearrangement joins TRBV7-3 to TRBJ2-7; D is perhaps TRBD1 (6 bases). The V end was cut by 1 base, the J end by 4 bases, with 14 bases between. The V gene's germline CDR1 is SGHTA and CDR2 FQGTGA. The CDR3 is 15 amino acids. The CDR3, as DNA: TGTGCCAGCAGCTTAAATGGGGGCTTTTTGTACGAGCAGTACTTC. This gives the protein CASSLNGGFLYEQYF.

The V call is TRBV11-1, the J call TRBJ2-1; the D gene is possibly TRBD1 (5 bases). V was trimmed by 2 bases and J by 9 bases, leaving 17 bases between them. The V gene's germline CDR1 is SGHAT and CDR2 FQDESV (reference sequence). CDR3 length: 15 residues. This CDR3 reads CASSLRQGGVGEQFF. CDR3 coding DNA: TGTGCCAGCAGCTTAAGGCAGGGTGGGGTGGGTGAGCAGTTCTTC.

The CDR3, as DNA: TGTGCCTGGATAGCGAGGGAGAACTATGGCTACACCTTC. Translating gives CAWIARENYGYTF. The chain joins TRBV30 to TRBJ1-2; D call uncertain. V was shortened by 4 bases and J by 2 bases, with 11 bases between the two germline ends. Germline CDR1 and CDR2: GTSNPN and SVGIG (reference sequence). This CDR3 comprises 13 residues.

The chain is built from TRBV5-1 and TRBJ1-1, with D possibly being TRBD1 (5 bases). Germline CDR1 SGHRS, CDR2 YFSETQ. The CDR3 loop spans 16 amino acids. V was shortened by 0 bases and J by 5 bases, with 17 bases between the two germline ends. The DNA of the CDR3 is TGCGCCAGCAGCTTGGGGACCACGGGGGTGGAAACTGAAGCTTTCTTT. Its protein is CASSLGTTGVETEAFF. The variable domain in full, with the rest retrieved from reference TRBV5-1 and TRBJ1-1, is KAGVTQTPRYLIKTRGQQVTLSCSPISGHRSVSWYQQTPGQGLQFLFEYFSETQRNKGNFPGRFSGRQFSNSRSEMNVSTLELGDSALYLCASSLGTTGVETEAFFGQGTRLTVV.

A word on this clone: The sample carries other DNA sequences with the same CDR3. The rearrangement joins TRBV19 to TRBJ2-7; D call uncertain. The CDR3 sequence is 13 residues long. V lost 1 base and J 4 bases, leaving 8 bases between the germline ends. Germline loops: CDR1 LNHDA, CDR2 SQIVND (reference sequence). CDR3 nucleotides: TGTGCCAGTAGTATAGGAGGAGCGTACGAGCAGTACTTC. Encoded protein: CASSIGGAYEQYF.

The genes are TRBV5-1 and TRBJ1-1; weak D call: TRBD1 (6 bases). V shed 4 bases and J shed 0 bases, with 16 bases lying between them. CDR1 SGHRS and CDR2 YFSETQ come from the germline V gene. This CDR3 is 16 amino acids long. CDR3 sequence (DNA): TGCGCCAGCAGCCGAGGTATGGGACAAATGAACACTGAAGCTTTCTTT. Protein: CASSRGMGQMNTEAFF.

CDR3 DNA: TGTGCCAGCAGGTACGCCGGCAGGGGTGAGCAGTTCTTC. As protein: CASRYAGRGEQFF. The chain carries TRBV14 and TRBJ2-1; possibly TRBD1 for D (6 bases). Trimming took 6 bases from V and 9 from J, leaving 15 bases between them. Germline V gene lookup returns CDR1 SGHDN and CDR2 FVKESK. The CDR3 totals 13 residues.